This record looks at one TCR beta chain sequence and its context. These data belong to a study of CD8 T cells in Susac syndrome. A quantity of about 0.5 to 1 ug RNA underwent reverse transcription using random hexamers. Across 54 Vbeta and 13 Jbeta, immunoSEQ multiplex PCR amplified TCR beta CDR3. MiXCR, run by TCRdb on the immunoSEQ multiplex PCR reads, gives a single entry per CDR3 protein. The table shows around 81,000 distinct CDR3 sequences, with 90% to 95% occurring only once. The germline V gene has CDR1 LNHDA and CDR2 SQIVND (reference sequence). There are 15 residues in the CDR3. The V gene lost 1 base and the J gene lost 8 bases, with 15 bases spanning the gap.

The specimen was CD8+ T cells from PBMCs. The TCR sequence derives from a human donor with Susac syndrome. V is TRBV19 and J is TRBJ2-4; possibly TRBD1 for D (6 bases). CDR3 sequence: CASSIVGDKGDIQYF. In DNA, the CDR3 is TGTGCCAGTAGTATAGTTGGGGACAAAGGGGACATTCAGTACTTC.